Sequencing of this T cell receptor beta chain was carried out in a study of CD8+ T cells in alopecia areata. Study background: Treated patients were given 5 to 10 mg oral tofacitinib twice daily.

The treatment is: oral pan-JAK inhibitor, 5-10 mg twice daily. Germline values: CDR1 SGDLS, CDR2 YYNGEE. The CDR3 is 16 amino acids. The V gene lost 0 bases and the J gene lost 3 bases, with 16 bases spanning the gap. cDNA reverse transcribed from extracted RNA served as the sequencing template. Repertoires were generated with immunoSEQ multiplex PCR, while TCRdb's copy carries only in-frame clones and drops some. The sample shows approximately 200,000 clones, approximately 60% of them seen only once. The rearrangement uses TRBV9 and TRBJ2-7; D ambiguous. This sequence was found in a human donor with alopecia areata. The source was CD4+ T cells sorted from blood, collected at week 4, from a patient treated with tofacitinib. The DNA of the CDR3 is TGTGCCAGCAGCGTAGGGCAAACTTCGTGGGGCTACGAGCAGTACTTC. Its translation is CASSVGQTSWGYEQYF.